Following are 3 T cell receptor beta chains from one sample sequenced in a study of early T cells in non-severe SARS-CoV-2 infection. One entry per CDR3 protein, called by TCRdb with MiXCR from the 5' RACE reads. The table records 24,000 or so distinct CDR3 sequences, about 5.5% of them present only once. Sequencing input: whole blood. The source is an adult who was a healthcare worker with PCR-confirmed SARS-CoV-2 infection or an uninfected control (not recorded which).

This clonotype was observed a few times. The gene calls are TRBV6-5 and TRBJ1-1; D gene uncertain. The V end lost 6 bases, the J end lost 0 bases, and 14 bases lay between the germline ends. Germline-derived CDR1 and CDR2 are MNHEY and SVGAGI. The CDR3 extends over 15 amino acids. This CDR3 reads CASSPRRSMNTEAFF. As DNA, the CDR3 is TGTGCCAGCAGCCCCAGACGGAGCATGAACACTGAAGCTTTCTTT.

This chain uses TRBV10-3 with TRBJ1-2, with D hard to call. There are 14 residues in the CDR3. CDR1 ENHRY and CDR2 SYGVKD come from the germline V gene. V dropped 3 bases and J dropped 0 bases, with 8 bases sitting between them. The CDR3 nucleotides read TGTGCCATCAGTGACTTCATTCCTAACTATGGCTACACCTTC. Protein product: CAISDFIPNYGYTF.

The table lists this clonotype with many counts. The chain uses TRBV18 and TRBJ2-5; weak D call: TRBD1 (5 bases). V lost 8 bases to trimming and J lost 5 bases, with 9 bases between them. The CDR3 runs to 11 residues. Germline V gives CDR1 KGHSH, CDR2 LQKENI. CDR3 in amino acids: CASQGPETQYF. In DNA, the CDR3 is TGTGCCAGCCAGGGCCCGGAGACCCAGTACTTC.